Each of the 15 T cell receptor beta chains below was sequenced from the same sample in a study of low-dose radiotherapy and immunotherapy resistance in tumors. Regarding time point: after trial treatment. Treatment given: LDRT plus nivolumab, ipilimumab, low-dose cyclophosphamide and aspirin (RACIN trial). Primers targeting TRAV and TRBV primed first-strand cDNA, covering alpha and beta chains. It was with a constant-region primer and a V-primer adapter that TCRs were amplified over approximately 18 PCR cycles. TCRdb itself ran the reads through MiXCR, one entry per CDR3 protein. The sample lists roughly 100,000 distinct CDR3 sequences, more than 20% occurring once. The material was PBMCs, obtained after low-dose radiotherapy plus immunotherapy. The receptors shown here come from a male donor with prostate cancer.

The CDR3 bases are TGCAGCGTTGTGCCGGGACTAGCGGATTACCTCTCCTACAATGAGCAGTTCTTC. Translated, it gives CSVVPGLADYLSYNEQFF. V gene TRBV29-1 combines with J gene TRBJ2-1; TRBD2 aligns across 11 bases. This CDR3 comprises 18 residues. V lost 4 bases and J lost 0; bases outside the gene matches: 11. The germline CDR1 and CDR2 sequences are SQVTM and ANQGSEA.

The table lists this clonotype with many counts. This chain links TRBV3-1 with TRBJ1-6; D is unresolved. Trimming removed 1 base from V and 9 bases from J, with 13 bases in between. Germline V lookup: CDR1 LGHDT, CDR2 YNNKEL (reference sequence). The CDR3 spans 15 residues. CDR3 bases: TGTGCCAGCAGCCAAGCCGCTAGAAGGAGTTCACCCCTCCACTTT. This translates into CASSQAARRSSPLHF. Full variable domain (outside the CDR3, taken from reference TRBV3-1 and TRBJ1-6): DTAVSQTPKYLVTQMGNDKSIKCEQNLGHDTMYWYKQDSKKFLKIMFSYNNKELIINETVPNRFSPKSPDKAHLNLHINSLELGDSAVYFCASSQAARRSSPLHFGNGTRLTVT.

There are many counts of this clonotype. V usage is TRBV7-9 and J usage is TRBJ2-1; 10 bases fit TRBD2. The CDR3 has 15 residues. Unmatched junction bases numbered 8, after V lost 5 bases and J lost 7 bases. The germline V gene encodes CDR1 SEHNR and CDR2 FQNEAQ (reference sequence). The CDR3 DNA reads TGTGCCAGCAGCAGTCCGGGACTAGCGCCTAATGAGCAGTTCTTC. Protein sequence: CASSSPGLAPNEQFF.

This clonotype was counted many times. This rearrangement joins TRBV11-2 to TRBJ2-1; D perhaps matches TRBD1 (6 bases). The CDR3 covers 14 residues. V shed 0 bases and J shed 10 bases, with 13 bases lying between them. From germline, CDR1 is SGHAT and CDR2 FQNNGV. The CDR3 DNA reads as TGTGCCAGCAGCTTAGACGCGGACAGTTTGGAGCAGTTCTTC. It translates to CASSLDADSLEQFF.

Ten or more counts support this clonotype. The rearrangement links TRBV1 to TRBJ2-3; TRBD1, as called in the table, went unchecked against the DNA. TRBV1 is designated a pseudogene. This CDR3 contains 17 residues. The CDR3 loop reads CTSSARRGPASTDTQYF. The CDR3 region has the DNA TGCACCAGCAGCGCCCGGAGGGGGCCGGCTAGCACAGATACGCAGTATTTT.

This clonotype showed up many times. The rearrangement links TRBV3-1 to TRBJ1-1, with no clear D. This CDR3 region has 13 residues. The germline V gene encodes CDR1 LGHDT and CDR2 YNNKEL (reference sequence). V gave up 1 base and J gave up 8 bases, with 11 bases separating them. The CDR3 coding sequence is TGTGCCAGCAGCCAAGGTGTCGAAACAGAAGCTTTCTTT. Translation gives CASSQGVETEAFF.

This clonotype was observed at least ten times. The chain has TRBV12-3 or TRBV12-4 and TRBJ2-1; TRBD1 or TRBD2 may be the D gene (5 bases each). V dropped 2 bases and J dropped 13 bases, with 15 bases sitting between them. The CDR3 has 13 amino acids. CDR3 coding DNA: TGTGCCAGCAGTTTAAAGGTCGGGACCGTTCAGTTCTTC. Protein sequence: CASSLKVGTVQFF.

This clonotype appeared many times. The V call is TRBV7-9, the J call TRBJ1-1, with D unresolved. Germline CDR1 reads SEHNR; CDR2 reads FQNEAQ (reference sequence). V lost 4 bases and J 3 bases, leaving 12 bases between the germline ends. CDR3 length: 14 residues. The CDR3 reads CASSSPGRDTEAFF. The CDR3 nucleotides read TGTGCCAGCAGCTCGCCCGGGAGGGACACTGAAGCTTTCTTT.

In its sample, this clonotype was seen many times. CDR3 protein: CASMRTDEQFF. DNA for the CDR3: TGTGCCAGCATGCGGACTGATGAGCAGTTCTTC. The chain links TRBV6-2 or TRBV6-3 to TRBJ2-1, with D possibly being TRBD2 (5 bases). Germline V lookup: CDR1 MNHEY, CDR2 SVGEGT. This CDR3 has 11 residues. V lost 7 bases and J lost 8, with 9 bases in between.

At least ten counts were recorded for this clonotype. The rearrangement uses TRBV7-2 and TRBJ1-6; a weak D match, TRBD1 (6 bases). The CDR3 runs to 13 residues. Trimming stripped 4 bases from V and 13 bases from J, with 14 bases between. The germline V gene encodes CDR1 SGHTA and CDR2 FQGNSA. CDR3: CASSSPGEAPLHF. Here the CDR3 DNA reads TGTGCCAGCAGCTCGCCAGGGGAGGCCCCCCTCCACTTT.

This clonotype has ten or more counts. The chain recombines TRBV20-1 with TRBJ2-7, with D perhaps TRBD1 or TRBD2 (5 bases each). From germline, CDR1 is DFQATT and CDR2 SNEGSKA (reference sequence). Trimming removed 4 bases from V and 3 bases from J, with 13 bases in between. The CDR3 consists of 13 residues. CDR3 DNA sequence: TGCAGTGCTAAGTTGGGGACCGTCTACGAGCAGTACTTC. It translates to CSAKLGTVYEQYF.

This clonotype was seen many times. This chain joins TRBV5-1 and TRBJ2-5, with TRBD2 matching over 10 bases. The CDR3 has 15 residues. CDR1 and CDR2 from the germline V gene are SGHRS and YFSETQ. The V gene end was trimmed by 1 base and the J gene end by 4 bases; junction bases not matched to a gene: 4. As DNA, the CDR3 is TGCGCCAGCAGCTTGACTAGCGGGGTGCTAGAGACCCAGTACTTC. Translating it yields CASSLTSGVLETQYF. Full variable domain (missing parts from reference TRBV5-1 and TRBJ2-5): KAGVTQTPRYLIKTRGQQVTLSCSPISGHRSVSWYQQTPGQGLQFLFEYFSETQRNKGNFPGRFSGRQFSNSRSEMNVSTLELGDSALYLCASSLTSGVLETQYFGPGTRLLVL.

This clonotype was seen repeatedly, ten times or more. The chain uses TRBV5-4 and TRBJ1-2; D might be TRBD1 (5 bases). V lost 4 bases, J lost 0 bases, and 13 bases lay in between. The CDR3 has 15 residues. Germline CDR1 reads SGHNT; CDR2 reads YYREEE (reference sequence). The CDR3 spells CASSVAGWANYGYTF. The CDR3 nucleotides read TGTGCCAGCAGCGTCGCAGGGTGGGCTAACTATGGCTACACCTTC.

Concerning this clonotype itself: Being one base from a much bigger clone, this may be a read error. CDR3 sequence: CASSLNPLSGPQYF. The CDR3 DNA reads as TGTGCCAGCAGTTTAAATCCCCTATCGGGCCCCCAGTACTTC. The chain recombines TRBV27 with TRBJ2-5; D remains ambiguous. With 2 bases removed from V and 9 bases from J, the gap between germline ends came to 16 bases. Germline loops: CDR1 MNHEY, CDR2 SMNVEV (reference sequence). The CDR3 is 14 residues long.

This clonotype was counted a single time. The chain combines TRBV5-1 with TRBJ1-6; D unresolved. The V end was cut by 0 bases, the J end by 7 bases, with 11 bases between. In germline, CDR1 is SGHRS, CDR2 YFSETQ. CDR3 size: 15 residues. This chain's CDR3 is CASSLGLLGNSPLHF. CDR3 DNA: TGCGCCAGCAGCTTGGGCCTCCTGGGCAATTCACCCCTCCACTTT.